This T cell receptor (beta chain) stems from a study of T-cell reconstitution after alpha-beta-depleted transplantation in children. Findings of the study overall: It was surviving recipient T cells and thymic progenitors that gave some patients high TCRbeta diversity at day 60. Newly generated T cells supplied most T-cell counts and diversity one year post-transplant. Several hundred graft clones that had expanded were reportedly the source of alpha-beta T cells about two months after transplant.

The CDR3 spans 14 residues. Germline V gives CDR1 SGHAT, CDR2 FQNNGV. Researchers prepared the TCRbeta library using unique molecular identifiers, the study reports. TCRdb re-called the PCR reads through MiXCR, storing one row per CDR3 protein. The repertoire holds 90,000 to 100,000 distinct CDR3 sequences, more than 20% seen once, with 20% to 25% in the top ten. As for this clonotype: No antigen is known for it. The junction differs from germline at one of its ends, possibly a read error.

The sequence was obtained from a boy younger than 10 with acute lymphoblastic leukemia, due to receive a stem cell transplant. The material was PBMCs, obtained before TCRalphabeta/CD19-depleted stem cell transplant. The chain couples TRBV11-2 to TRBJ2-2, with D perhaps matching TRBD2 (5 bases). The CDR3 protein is CASSLDLNTGELSF. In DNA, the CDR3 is TGTGCCAGCAGCTTAGATTTGAACACCGGGGAGCTGTCTTTT.